These T cell receptor beta chains were read from a single sample in a study of blood T cell repertoires in COVID-19. Libraries were prepared by immunoSEQ multiplex PCR; TCRdb keeps only in-frame clonotypes and omits some of them. The top ten clones hold roughly 4.9% of a sample with a few hundred thousand clones, 65% to 90% of them seen once. Sequencing was carried out using PBMCs or T cells enriched from blood (not recorded which). The receptors were sampled from a woman aged 30 to 39 who had been exposed to COVID-19. CDR3s leave out the opening cysteine and the closing phenylalanine or tryptophan. Fields, in order: V gene, clone size, CDR3 protein. The listing skips clone size in some rows; elsewhere it reads once, few, many or a size class.

v_call: TRBV6-5
clone_size: NA
cdr3_aa: ASTGWVRAEAF

v_call: TRBV9
clone_size: NA
cdr3_aa: ASSADSNSPLH

v_call: TRBV20-1
clone_size: NA
cdr3_aa: SASTGSNNEQF

v_call: TRBV5-1
clone_size: NA
cdr3_aa: ASSPGQGIWEKLF

v_call: TRBV18
clone_size: NA
cdr3_aa: ASSPGQTHRNIQY

v_call: TRBV7-8
clone_size: NA
cdr3_aa: ASSPNRFNGELF

v_call: TRBV5-1
clone_size: NA
cdr3_aa: ASSLGAGYGYEQY

v_call: TRBV25-1
clone_size: NA
cdr3_aa: ARKTGLYSYEQY

v_call: TRBV5-1
clone_size: NA
cdr3_aa: ASSPGGTGGNYGYT

v_call: TRBV11-2
clone_size: NA
cdr3_aa: ASSLDQFRGLGQETQY

v_call: TRBV5-1
clone_size: NA
cdr3_aa: ASSRLGLAGAGSTDTQY

v_call: TRBV27
clone_size: NA
cdr3_aa: ASSFSSGRGGETQY

v_call: TRBV5-1
clone_size: NA
cdr3_aa: ASSLALDRTNTEAF

v_call: TRBV5-4
clone_size: NA
cdr3_aa: ASSLGSATDTQY

v_call: TRBV27
clone_size: once
cdr3_aa: ASSRPGLLGQNEQF

v_call: TRBV21-1
clone_size: NA
cdr3_aa: ASSTLQGRPYNEQF

v_call: TRBV19
clone_size: NA
cdr3_aa: ASTIPGQGSYGYT

v_call: TRBV11-1
clone_size: once
cdr3_aa: ASSPISRAREQY

v_call: TRBV5-4
clone_size: NA
cdr3_aa: ASSFWGGMNTEAF

v_call: TRBV6-1
clone_size: once
cdr3_aa: ASSEFQYGYT

v_call: TRBV27
clone_size: NA
cdr3_aa: ASSLSAGGDYGYT

v_call: TRBV5-1
clone_size: once
cdr3_aa: ASSFGQGGIWEQY

v_call: TRBV2
clone_size: NA
cdr3_aa: ASGTEFQLGYT

v_call: TRBV11-3
clone_size: NA
cdr3_aa: ASSLAQDSGNTIY

v_call: TRBV3-1/TRBV3-2
clone_size: NA
cdr3_aa: ASSQLQGQEKLF

v_call: TRBV6-5
clone_size: NA
cdr3_aa: ASSYSRGLNTEAF

v_call: TRBV19
clone_size: NA
cdr3_aa: ASSMEDRGGSPLH

v_call: TRBV7-2
clone_size: NA
cdr3_aa: ASIKGAGGELF

v_call: TRBV5-8
clone_size: NA
cdr3_aa: ASSPWDRSSGYT

v_call: TRBV14
clone_size: once
cdr3_aa: ASSQVGVISSYNEQF

v_call: TRBV30
clone_size: NA
cdr3_aa: AWSVQEAPLGGYT

v_call: TRBV2
clone_size: NA
cdr3_aa: ASSVGQGHMNTEAF

v_call: TRBV3-1/TRBV3-2
clone_size: NA
cdr3_aa: ASSQATGQGASEQY

v_call: TRBV5-1
clone_size: NA
cdr3_aa: ASSSERGGGTKNIQY

v_call: TRBV7-2
clone_size: NA
cdr3_aa: ASSLAQGGAGTDTQY

v_call: TRBV4-1
clone_size: few
cdr3_aa: ASSQDWETYEQY

v_call: TRBV18
clone_size: NA
cdr3_aa: ASSYRQEKTDTQY

v_call: TRBV6-5
clone_size: NA
cdr3_aa: ASYKEGEQY

v_call: TRBV18
clone_size: NA
cdr3_aa: ASSTGQGAREQY

v_call: TRBV29-1
clone_size: NA
cdr3_aa: SVRQDRGPF

v_call: TRBV9
clone_size: few
cdr3_aa: ASSPRQSVSYGYT

v_call: TRBV2
clone_size: NA
cdr3_aa: ASSTPPGTGAPGNTIY

v_call: TRBV10-3
clone_size: few
cdr3_aa: AISEYRGERSGNTIY

v_call: TRBV12-3/TRBV12-4
clone_size: NA
cdr3_aa: ASSAGRNYGYT

v_call: TRBV6-5
clone_size: NA
cdr3_aa: ASSYSLDRGEAF

v_call: TRBV5-1
clone_size: NA
cdr3_aa: ASSQGTSFGNEQF

v_call: TRBV10-3
clone_size: NA
cdr3_aa: ASLDRGAF

v_call: TRBV25-1
clone_size: NA
cdr3_aa: ASSPGQGRQETQY

v_call: TRBV18
clone_size: once
cdr3_aa: ASSLETDNNSPLH

v_call: TRBV12-3/TRBV12-4
clone_size: NA
cdr3_aa: ASSFRARYEQY

v_call: TRBV3-1/TRBV3-2
clone_size: NA
cdr3_aa: ASSLRDTQGGELF

v_call: TRBV7-3
clone_size: NA
cdr3_aa: ASSGGLAGDEQY

v_call: TRBV5-4
clone_size: NA
cdr3_aa: ASSPDGIFNNEQF

v_call: TRBV2
clone_size: NA
cdr3_aa: AALTGTTEQY

v_call: TRBV5-6
clone_size: NA
cdr3_aa: ASSSDREVDGYT

v_call: TRBV5-1
clone_size: NA
cdr3_aa: ASSSGTENTEAF

v_call: TRBV11-2
clone_size: few
cdr3_aa: ASSLGQGDSGYT